This TCR beta chain derives from a study of blood T cell repertoires in COVID-19 (dated by TCRdb to about 2020). Regarding the study in general: Samples covering the acute and convalescent phases of COVID-19 were provided by collaborators in the United States, Italy and Spain. The material from the prospective study consisted of cDNA or gDNA derived from T cells, B-cell-depleted T cells, or PBMCs. Deeply sampled blood TCRbeta repertoires from subjects exposed to, actively infected with, or recovered from COVID-19 were included in the dataset. The repertoires were released in a freely available public database meant as a resource for research on the immune response to SARS-CoV-2. Samples were obtained from the ongoing ImmuneRACE study (first 160 participants) and from roughly 1,300 subjects provided by 6 global collaborators. A de-identified subject ID, COVID-19 status, age in years and sex were almost always included in the sample metadata. Where HLA class I and class II types were available, the types were taken from metadata supplied by the sample provider, not from assay-based typing. On the study overall, not on this receptor specifically: How much clinical and demographic metadata was included differed by source and by participant, and the metadata was provided uncurated.

As regards this clone: No cognate antigen has been identified for it. No much larger clonotype is one base removed from it; base qualities were not supplied.

Whole blood was collected in K2EDTA tubes by collaborating institutions according to the institutions' own protocols. For TCRbeta analysis, collaborators shipped samples in one of three forms: frozen whole blood, isolated PBMCs, or DNA extracted from either of those sample types. The germline V end is reduced by 3 bases and the J end by 12 bases; junction bases left unmatched: 9. From cysteine to phenylalanine, the CDR3 is 13 amino acids long. Just CDR3 DNA is preserved here, 39 bases in frame from base 1. The immunoSEQ Assay, a bias-controlled multiplex PCR, was used to amplify TCRbeta CDR3 regions from genomic DNA. The original pipeline was this. Within the assay, amplification of reference gene primers was used to estimate how many nucleated cells each sample contained. To quantify the absolute abundance of each unique TCRbeta CDR3 rearrangement, sequence reads were collapsed and filtered. For each sample, productive Simpson clonality was calculated by taking the square root of Simpson's diversity index across productive rearrangements. The immuneACCESS repertoire file appears here via TCRdb, limited to in-frame rearrangements. These files lack a portion of the clones; in checked studies, under half of the deficit traces to unresolved V genes, and the cause of the others is not known. V and J calls and clone size are as listed in that table; D and trimming were resolved from the DNA. This sample has 40,000 to 55,000 clones in its table, and roughly nine tenths of those were observed once. The ten largest account for approximately 27% of the sample.

Sequencing was carried out using peripheral blood. The chain is encoded by TRBV12-3 or TRBV12-4 joined to TRBJ1-2; TRBD1 agrees with 8 junctional bases. This clonotype originated in an elderly woman with acute or convalescent COVID-19. The sequence in DNA is TGTGCCAGCAGTTTCCCCGGGGCAGGGGGCCACACCTTC. It is translated as CASSFPGAGGHTF.